One sample yielded the 3 T cell receptor beta chains listed below, sequenced in a study of graft-versus-host responses after intestinal transplantation. Intraepithelial lymphocytes and lamina propria lymphocytes were released through processing of graft tissue. Generated by immunoSEQ multiplex PCR, the TCRdb table keeps only in-frame clones and is missing some. The profile shows roughly 14,000 clones, 70% to 75% of them singletons. The sequencing here drew on ileum tissue, taken 14 days after transplant. The receptors stem from a human patient who received an intestinal transplant, so some T cells may come from the graft donor.

The rearrangement joins TRBV4-2 to TRBJ2-3, with 10 nucleotides matching TRBD2. After removal of 1 base from V and 8 bases from J, the junction contained 9 bases not matched to a gene. The germline V gene encodes CDR1 LGHNA and CDR2 YNFKEQ. The CDR3 sequence is 16 residues long. Written as DNA, the CDR3 is TGTGCCAGCAGCCAAGTCCCAGCGGGGGGGGTAGGTACGCAGTATTTT. Amino acid sequence: CASSQVPAGGVGTQYF.

V and J are TRBV27 and TRBJ2-7; TRBD2 matches 8 bases. This CDR3 contains 17 residues. Germline V gives CDR1 MNHEY, CDR2 SMNVEV (reference sequence). V dropped 5 bases and J dropped 0; count of bases not matched to a gene: 12. The CDR3 DNA follows: TGTGCCAGCAGTCCGTACCTGGGAGCGGGGGCCTCCTACGAGCAGTACTTC. This gives the protein CASSPYLGAGASYEQYF.

This chain links TRBV9 with TRBJ2-1; TRBD2 matches at 14 bases. The CDR3 loop spans 19 amino acids. Trimming cost V 3 bases and J 5 bases; bases outside gene matches: 13. The V gene's germline CDR1 is SGDLS and CDR2 YYNGEE. CDR3 in amino acids: CASSARLAGGKMGHNEQFF. The CDR3 DNA follows: TGTGCCAGCAGCGCCCGACTAGCGGGGGGGAAAATGGGGCACAATGAGCAGTTCTTC.